A selection of T cell receptor beta chains follows, all from one sample in a study of HIV-infected children after antiretroviral therapy interruption. TCRdb reprocessed the 3' RACE reads via MiXCR and lists one record per CDR3 protein. The data contain some 40,000 distinct CDR3 sequences, just over 6.5% of them singletons. The sample in question was CD45RA+ CD4+ T cells from PBMCs, pooled from several time points, obtained from a donor given antiretroviral therapy, either interrupted or continuous. The receptors were sampled from a pool of human donors with HIV. The CDR3 runs from the conserved cysteine through the conserved F or W. The order of the fields is V gene, J gene, D gene, clone size, CDR3 protein, CDR3 DNA. D genes are given only for firm matches. Where a row states a size, it is once, few, many or the class of an expanded clone; other rows omit it.

>TRBV20-1|TRBJ1-5|TRBD1|many
CSALRTGAQPQHF
TGCAGTGCTTTGAGGACAGGGGCTCAGCCCCAGCATTTT
>TRBV12-3/TRBV12-4|TRBJ2-2|NA|few
CASSFYTGQLYF
TGTGCAAGCAGCTTTTACACCGGGCAGCTCTACTTT
>TRBV21-1|TRBJ1-1|NA|many
CASSKGAGENTEAFF
TGTGCCAGCAGCAAAGGGGCAGGGGAGAACACTGAAGCTTTCTTT
>TRBV5-1|TRBJ1-1|TRBD1|many
CASSQRQGGAEAFF
TGCGCCAGCAGCCAGAGACAGGGCGGTGCTGAAGCTTTCTTT
>TRBV3-1|TRBJ2-7|NA|many
CATNTDGRYEQYF
TGTGCCACCAACACGGACGGCCGCTACGAGCAGTACTTC
>TRBV7-9|TRBJ2-1|TRBD2|many
CASSPLGGDEQFF
TGTGCCAGCAGCCCACTCGGGGGGGATGAGCAGTTCTTC
>TRBV4-3|TRBJ1-1|NA|NA
CASSQNVQNTEAFF
TGCGCCAGCAGCCAAAATGTTCAGAACACTGAAGCTTTCTTT
>TRBV5-1|TRBJ1-1|NA|NA
CASSLVAGVNTEAFF
TGCGCCAGCAGCTTGGTGGCAGGAGTCAACACTGAAGCTTTCTTT
>TRBV19|TRBJ2-2|NA|many
CASSRGGTTNTGELFF
TGTGCCAGTAGTAGGGGTGGGACAACGAACACCGGGGAGCTGTTTTTT
>TRBV24-1|TRBJ2-5|TRBD2|many
CATSEGGLGKETQYF
TGTGCCACCAGTGAGGGGGGACTAGGGAAAGAGACCCAGTACTTC
>TRBV12-3/TRBV12-4|TRBJ2-1|TRBD2|many
CASSGLARNNEQFF
TGTGCCAGCAGCGGACTAGCGCGGAACAATGAGCAGTTCTTC
>TRBV2|TRBJ2-4|TRBD2|many
CASRRDGREKNIQYF
TGTGCCAGCCGACGTGACGGGAGGGAAAAAAACATTCAGTACTTC
>TRBV30|TRBJ2-7|NA|many
CAWSVRYEQYF
TGTGCCTGGAGTGTACGGTACGAGCAGTACTTC
>TRBV10-2|TRBJ2-3|NA|many
CASSRNTDTQYF
TGCGCCAGCAGTCGAAACACAGATACGCAGTATTTT
>TRBV29-1|TRBJ2-3|TRBD2|many
CSSSWGTSAETLYF
TGTAGTTCTAGCTGGGGGACTAGTGCAGAAACGCTGTATTTT
>TRBV24-1|TRBJ2-1|TRBD1|many
CATSATGAPHEQFF
TGTGCCACCAGTGCTACAGGGGCCCCCCATGAGCAGTTCTTC
>TRBV3-1|TRBJ2-2|NA|NA
CASSQVLPGELFF
TGTGCCAGCAGCCAAGTACTCCCCGGGGAGCTGTTTTTT
>TRBV11-1|TRBJ2-5|TRBD1|NA
CASSPDRGKDTQYF
TGTGCCAGCAGTCCAGACAGGGGAAAAGACACCCAGTACTTT
>TRBV18|TRBJ2-5|NA|NA
CASSPLGQSQETQYF
TGTGCCAGCTCCCCACTGGGGCAGTCGCAAGAGACCCAGTACTTC
>TRBV25-1|TRBJ1-1|TRBD1|many
CASSVTGDGAFF
TGTGCCAGCAGTGTCACAGGGGACGGAGCTTTCTTT
>TRBV29-1|TRBJ1-1|TRBD1|many
CSVAPRTGGEAFF
TGCAGCGTCGCCCCCCGGACAGGGGGGGAAGCTTTCTTT
>TRBV24-1|TRBJ2-3|TRBD2|many
CATSDIAGINTDTQYF
TGTGCCACCAGTGATATAGCGGGGATAAACACAGATACGCAGTATTTT
>TRBV6-6|TRBJ1-6|TRBD1|many
CASGDARQGKNSPLYF
TGTGCCAGCGGTGATGCGAGACAGGGGAAGAATTCGCCCCTCTACTTT
>TRBV4-3|TRBJ2-2|NA|many
CASSQGVGVTTGELFF
TGCGCCAGCAGCCAAGGGGTAGGGGTGACCACCGGGGAGCTGTTTTTT
>TRBV24-1|TRBJ2-1|NA|few
CATSDFPRAKSSYNEQFF
TGTGCCACCAGTGATTTTCCAAGGGCAAAAAGCTCCTACAATGAGCAGTTCTTC
>TRBV7-2|TRBJ2-6|NA|few
CASSAGQGGSGANVLTF
TGTGCCAGCAGCGCTGGACAGGGAGGGTCTGGGGCCAACGTCCTGACTTTC
>TRBV20-1|TRBJ1-4|NA|many
CSARWLSGEKLFF
TGCAGTGCTAGGTGGCTTTCGGGGGAAAAACTGTTTTTT
>TRBV12-3/TRBV12-4|TRBJ2-3|NA|many
CASVSRPTDTQYF
TGTGCCAGCGTGAGCCGACCCACAGATACGCAGTATTTT
>TRBV28|TRBJ2-1|NA|once
CASSQTRNNEQFF
TGTGCCAGCAGTCAGACTAGGAACAATGAGCAGTTCTTC
>TRBV9|TRBJ2-1|TRBD2|many
CASSGVAGDSYNEQFF
TGTGCCAGCAGCGGGGTAGCGGGGGATTCCTACAATGAGCAGTTCTTC
>TRBV27|TRBJ2-7|TRBD2|few
CASSRTSGGAYEQYF
TGTGCCAGCAGCCGAACTAGCGGGGGGGCCTACGAGCAGTACTTC
>TRBV12-3/TRBV12-4|TRBJ1-4|TRBD1|many
CASRGTGVEKLFF
TGTGCCAGCAGGGGGACAGGGGTTGAAAAACTGTTTTTT
>TRBV20-1|TRBJ2-5|NA|many
CSARDLGRETQYF
TGCAGTGCTAGAGATTTGGGCCGGGAGACCCAGTACTTC
>TRBV4-1|TRBJ2-3|TRBD1|many
CASSLWTGRTDTQYF
TGCGCCAGCAGCCTGTGGACAGGGAGGACAGATACGCAGTATTTT